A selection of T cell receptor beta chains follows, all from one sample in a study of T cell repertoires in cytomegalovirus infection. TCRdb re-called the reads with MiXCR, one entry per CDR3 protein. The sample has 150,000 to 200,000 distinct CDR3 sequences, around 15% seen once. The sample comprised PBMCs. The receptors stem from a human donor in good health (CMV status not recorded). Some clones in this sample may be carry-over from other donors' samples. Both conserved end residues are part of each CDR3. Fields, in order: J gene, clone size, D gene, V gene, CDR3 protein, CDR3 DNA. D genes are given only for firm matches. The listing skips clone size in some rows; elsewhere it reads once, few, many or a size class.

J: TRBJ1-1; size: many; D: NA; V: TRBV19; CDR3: CASSPQRSMNTEAFF; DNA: TGTGCCAGTAGTCCCCAAAGAAGCATGAACACTGAAGCTTTCTTT
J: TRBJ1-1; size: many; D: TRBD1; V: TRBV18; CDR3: CASSPGQGNTEAFF; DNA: TGTGCCAGCAGCCCAGGACAGGGGAACACTGAAGCTTTCTTT
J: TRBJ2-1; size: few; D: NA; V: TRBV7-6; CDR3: CASSLEVGANEQFF; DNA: TGTGCCAGCAGCTTAGAGGTCGGCGCTAATGAGCAGTTCTTC
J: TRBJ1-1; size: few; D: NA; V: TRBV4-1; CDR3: CASSQGRAEAFF; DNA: TGCGCCAGCAGCCAAGGGAGGGCAGAAGCTTTCTTT
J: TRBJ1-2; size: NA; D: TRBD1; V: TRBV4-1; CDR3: CASSQGDRNYGYTF; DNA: TGCGCCAGCAGCCAGGGGGACAGGAACTATGGCTACACCTTC
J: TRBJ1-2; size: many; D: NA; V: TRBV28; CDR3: CASSLFPEEGLRYGYTF; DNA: TGTGCCAGCAGTTTATTCCCGGAGGAGGGCCTCCGCTATGGCTACACCTTC
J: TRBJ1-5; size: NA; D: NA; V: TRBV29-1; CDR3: CSADGGGFSWWNQPQHF; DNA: TGCAGCGCCGACGGCGGGGGCTTCTCTTGGTGGAATCAGCCCCAGCATTTT
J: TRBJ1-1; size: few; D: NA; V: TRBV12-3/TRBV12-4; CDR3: CASSLAGRAEAFF; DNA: TGTGCCAGCAGTTTGGCAGGGCGGGCTGAAGCTTTCTTT
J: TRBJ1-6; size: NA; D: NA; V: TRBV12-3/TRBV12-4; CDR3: CASTTTGFGSPLHF; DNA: TGTGCCAGCACCACAACAGGGTTCGGTTCACCCCTCCACTTT
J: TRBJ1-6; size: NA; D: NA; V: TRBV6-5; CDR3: CARDNSPLHF; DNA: TGTGCCAGGGACAATTCACCCCTCCACTTT
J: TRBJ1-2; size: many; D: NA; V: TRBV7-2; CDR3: CASSFRTAANYGYTF; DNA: TGTGCCAGCAGCTTCAGGACGGCAGCTAACTATGGCTACACCTTC
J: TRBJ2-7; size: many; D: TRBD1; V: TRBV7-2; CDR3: CASSLQLGQGWYEQYF; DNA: TGTGCCAGCAGCCTTCAATTGGGACAGGGGTGGTACGAGCAGTACTTC
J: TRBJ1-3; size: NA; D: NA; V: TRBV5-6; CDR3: CASSLGPSGNTIYF; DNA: TGTGCCAGCAGCTTGGGACCCTCTGGAAACACCATATATTTT
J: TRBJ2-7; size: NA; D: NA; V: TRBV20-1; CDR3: CSAEHAFEQYF; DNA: TGCAGTGCTGAACACGCATTCGAGCAGTACTTC
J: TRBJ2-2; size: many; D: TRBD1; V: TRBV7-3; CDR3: CASSSEGGWNTGELFF; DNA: TGTGCCAGCAGCTCGGAAGGGGGCTGGAACACCGGGGAGCTGTTTTTT
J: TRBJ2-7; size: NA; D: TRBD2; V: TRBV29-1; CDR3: CSALVGGPLYEQYF; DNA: TGCAGCGCCTTAGTGGGAGGGCCGCTCTACGAGCAGTACTTC
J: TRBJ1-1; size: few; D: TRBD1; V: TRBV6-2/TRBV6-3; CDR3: CASTPGGATFF; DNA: TGTGCCAGCACCCCAGGGGGCGCGACTTTCTTT
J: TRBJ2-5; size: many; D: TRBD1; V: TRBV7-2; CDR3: CASSLAGDRKETQYF; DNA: TGTGCCAGCAGCTTAGCGGGGGACAGAAAAGAGACCCAGTACTTC
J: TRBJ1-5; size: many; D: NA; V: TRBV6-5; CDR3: CASSYSSQFGPQHF; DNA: TGTGCCAGCAGTTACTCGAGCCAGTTCGGGCCCCAGCATTTT
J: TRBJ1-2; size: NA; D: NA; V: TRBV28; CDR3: CATTDGNYGYTF; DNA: TGTGCCACCACAGACGGCAACTATGGCTACACCTTC
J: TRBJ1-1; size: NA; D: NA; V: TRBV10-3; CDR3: CALTRGFGTEAFF; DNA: TGTGCATTAACCCGGGGTTTCGGCACTGAAGCTTTCTTT
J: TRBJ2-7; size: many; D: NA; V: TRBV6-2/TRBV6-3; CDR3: CASSDPTGTYEQYF; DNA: TGTGCCAGCAGTGACCCCACAGGGACTTACGAGCAGTACTTC
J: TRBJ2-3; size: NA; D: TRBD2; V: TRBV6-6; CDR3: CASSYSGLAGGSSTDTQYF; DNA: TGTGCCAGCAGTTACTCGGGACTAGCGGGAGGCAGCAGCACAGATACGCAGTATTTT
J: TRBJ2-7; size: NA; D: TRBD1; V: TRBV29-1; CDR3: CSVGGPGTGIAYEQYF; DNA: TGCAGCGTTGGGGGCCCCGGGACAGGGATTGCCTACGAGCAGTACTTC
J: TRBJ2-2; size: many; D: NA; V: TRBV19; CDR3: CATEDILENTGELFF; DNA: TGTGCCACTGAGGACATTTTGGAGAACACCGGGGAGCTGTTTTTT
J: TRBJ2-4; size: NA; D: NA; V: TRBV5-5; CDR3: CASSSVARDGIQYF; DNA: TGTGCCAGCAGCTCCGTGGCCCGCGATGGGATTCAGTACTTC
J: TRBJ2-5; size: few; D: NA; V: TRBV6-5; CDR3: CASSYSEGLHETQYF; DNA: TGTGCCAGCAGTTACTCCGAGGGGCTACACGAGACCCAGTACTTC
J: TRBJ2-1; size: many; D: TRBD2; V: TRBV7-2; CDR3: CASSFRTSVSNEQFF; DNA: TGTGCCAGCAGCTTCAGGACTAGCGTATCCAATGAGCAGTTCTTC
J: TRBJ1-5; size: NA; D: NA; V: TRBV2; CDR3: CASSAPNQPQHF; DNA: TGTGCCAGCAGTGCGCCGAATCAGCCCCAGCATTTT
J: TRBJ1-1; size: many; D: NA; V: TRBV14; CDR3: CASSQVDGDTEAFF; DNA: TGTGCCAGCAGCCAAGTGGACGGAGACACTGAAGCTTTCTTT
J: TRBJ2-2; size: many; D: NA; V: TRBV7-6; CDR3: CASRPEGAGNTGELFF; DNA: TGTGCCAGCAGGCCCGAAGGGGCGGGGAACACCGGGGAGCTGTTTTTT
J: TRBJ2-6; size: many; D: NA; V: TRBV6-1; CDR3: CASRMAGISGANVLTF; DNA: TGTGCCAGCAGGATGGCCGGAATCTCTGGGGCCAACGTCCTGACTTTC
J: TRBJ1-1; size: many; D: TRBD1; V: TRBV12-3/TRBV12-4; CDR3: CASRGQFMNTEAFF; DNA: TGTGCCAGCAGGGGACAGTTCATGAACACTGAAGCTTTCTTT
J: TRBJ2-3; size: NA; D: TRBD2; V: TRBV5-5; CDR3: CASSSPGLAGGISSTDTQYF; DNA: TGTGCCAGCAGCTCCCCGGGACTAGCGGGGGGGATTTCTAGCACAGATACGCAGTATTTT
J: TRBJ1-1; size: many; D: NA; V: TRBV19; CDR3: CASSTQDFGEAFF; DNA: TGTGCCAGTAGTACCCAGGATTTTGGTGAAGCTTTCTTT
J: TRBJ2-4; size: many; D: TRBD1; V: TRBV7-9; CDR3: CASSPTTKDRARGKNIQYF; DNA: TGTGCCAGCAGCCCCACGACCAAAGACAGGGCTAGGGGCAAAAACATTCAGTACTTC
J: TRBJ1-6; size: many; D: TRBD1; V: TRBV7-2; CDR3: CASSREFSTGDYNSPLHF; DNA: TGTGCCAGCAGCCGAGAATTTTCGACAGGGGACTATAATTCACCCCTCCACTTT
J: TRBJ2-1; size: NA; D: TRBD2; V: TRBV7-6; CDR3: CASSLIGGSRSYNEQFF; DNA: TGTGCCAGCAGCCTCATCGGGGGGAGTAGGTCCTACAATGAGCAGTTCTTC
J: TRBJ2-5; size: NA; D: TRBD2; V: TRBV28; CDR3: CASTLITSGSPKETQYF; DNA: TGTGCCAGCACTTTAATCACTAGCGGGAGCCCAAAAGAGACCCAGTACTTC
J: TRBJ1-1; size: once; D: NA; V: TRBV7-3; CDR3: CASSYWANTEAFF; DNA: TGTGCCAGCAGCTATTGGGCGAACACTGAAGCTTTCTTT
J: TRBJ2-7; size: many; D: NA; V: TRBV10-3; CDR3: CATRTESYEQYF; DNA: TGTGCCACCCGGACCGAATCCTACGAGCAGTACTTC
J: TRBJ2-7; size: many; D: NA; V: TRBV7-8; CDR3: CASSTGGVYEQYF; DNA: TGTGCCAGCAGCACAGGTGGGGTCTACGAGCAGTACTTC
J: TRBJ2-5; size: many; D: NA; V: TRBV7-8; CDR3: CASSPRDSQETQYF; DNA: TGTGCCAGCAGCCCCCGGGACTCACAAGAGACCCAGTACTTC
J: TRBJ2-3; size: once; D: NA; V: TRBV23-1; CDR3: CASSQSRHRPLTDTQYF; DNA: TGCGCCAGCAGTCAATCGCGACATCGGCCACTCACAGATACGCAGTATTTT
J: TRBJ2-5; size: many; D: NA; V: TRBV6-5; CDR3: CASSPRGFGETQYF; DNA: TGTGCCAGCAGTCCCAGGGGTTTCGGTGAGACCCAGTACTTC
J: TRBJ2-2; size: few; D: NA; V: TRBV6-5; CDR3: CASGRTGELFF; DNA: TGTGCCAGCGGGAGGACCGGGGAGCTGTTTTTT
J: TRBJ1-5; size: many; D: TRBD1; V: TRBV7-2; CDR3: CASSLAGQLSNQPQHF; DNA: TGTGCCAGCAGCTTAGCGGGACAGTTATCGAATCAGCCCCAGCATTTT
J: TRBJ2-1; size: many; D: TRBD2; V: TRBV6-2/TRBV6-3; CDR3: CASSPGLAGEQFF; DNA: TGTGCCAGCAGCCCGGGACTAGCGGGAGAGCAGTTCTTC
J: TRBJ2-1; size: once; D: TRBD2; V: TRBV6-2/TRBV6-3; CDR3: CASSPSGGPNNEQFF; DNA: TGTGCCAGCAGTCCTAGCGGGGGGCCCAACAATGAGCAGTTCTTC
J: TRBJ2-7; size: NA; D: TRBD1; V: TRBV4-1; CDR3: CASSQRGTGISYEQYF; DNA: TGCGCCAGCAGCCAACGTGGGACAGGAATCTCCTACGAGCAGTACTTC
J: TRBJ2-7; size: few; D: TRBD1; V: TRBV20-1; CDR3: CSTRDRDYEQYF; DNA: TGCAGTACCCGGGACAGGGATTACGAGCAGTACTTC
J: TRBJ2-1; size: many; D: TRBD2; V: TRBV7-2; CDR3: CASSTSGGAHNEQFF; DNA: TGTGCCAGCAGCACTAGCGGGGGGGCCCACAATGAGCAGTTCTTC
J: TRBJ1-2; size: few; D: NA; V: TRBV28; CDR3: CASRHPRGRPSYGYTF; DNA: TGTGCCAGCAGACATCCCCGGGGGCGGCCCTCCTATGGCTACACCTTC
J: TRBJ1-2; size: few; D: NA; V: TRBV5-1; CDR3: CASSLGRTVSGYTF; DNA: TGCGCCAGCAGCTTGGGCAGGACGGTCTCTGGCTACACCTTC
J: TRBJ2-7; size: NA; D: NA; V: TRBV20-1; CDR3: CSASLGPGHEQYF; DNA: TGCAGTGCTAGTCTCGGGCCGGGGCACGAGCAGTACTTC